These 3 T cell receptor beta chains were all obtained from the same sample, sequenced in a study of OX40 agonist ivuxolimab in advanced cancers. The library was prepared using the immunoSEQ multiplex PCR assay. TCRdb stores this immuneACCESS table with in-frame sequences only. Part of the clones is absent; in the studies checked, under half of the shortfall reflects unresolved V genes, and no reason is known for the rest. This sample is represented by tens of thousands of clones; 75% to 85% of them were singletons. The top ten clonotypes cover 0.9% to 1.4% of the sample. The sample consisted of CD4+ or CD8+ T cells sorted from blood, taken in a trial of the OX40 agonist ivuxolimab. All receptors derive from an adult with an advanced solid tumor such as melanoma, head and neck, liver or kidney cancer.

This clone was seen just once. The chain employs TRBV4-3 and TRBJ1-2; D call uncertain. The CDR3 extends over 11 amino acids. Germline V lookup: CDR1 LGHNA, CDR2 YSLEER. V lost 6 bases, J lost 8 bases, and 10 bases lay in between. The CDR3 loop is CASSQNGGYTF. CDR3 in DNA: TGCGCCAGCAGTCAGAATGGGGGCTACACCTTC.

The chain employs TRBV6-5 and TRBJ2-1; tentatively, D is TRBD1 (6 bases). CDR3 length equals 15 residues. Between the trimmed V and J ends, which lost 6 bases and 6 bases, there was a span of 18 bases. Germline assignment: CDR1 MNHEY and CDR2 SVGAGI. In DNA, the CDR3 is TGTGCCAGCAGCTCCGGAGGCAGGGGCGGCAATGAGCAGTTCTTC. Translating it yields CASSSGGRGGNEQFF.

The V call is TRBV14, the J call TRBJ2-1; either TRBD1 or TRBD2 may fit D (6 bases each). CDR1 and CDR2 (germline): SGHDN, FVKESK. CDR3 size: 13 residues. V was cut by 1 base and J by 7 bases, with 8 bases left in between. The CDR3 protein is CASSQVGGNEQFF. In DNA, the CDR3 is TGTGCCAGCAGCCAAGTAGGGGGGAATGAGCAGTTCTTC.